This TCR beta chain stems from a study of fetal regulatory T cell absence and autoimmunity. Study details: The IPEX patients lacked clinical diabetes but had exocrine pancreas autoimmunity. Study-wide findings and caveats: Cord blood and pancreas showed broadly similar TRB gene family usage. Oligoclonal TCR enrichment in pancreas over cord blood reached over 100-fold for some clones.

V lost 4 bases and J lost 3; bases outside the gene matches: 0. This CDR3 spans 13 amino acids. Germline V gives CDR1 ENHRY, CDR2 SYGVKD. Worth noting for this clone: Its antigen is still unknown. This sample includes further DNA sequences coding for the same CDR3.

Data came from immunoSEQ multiplex PCR; TCRdb stores just in-frame clones and leaves some out. The table includes 95,000 or so clones, 72% detected once. The sequencing input was pancreas tissue. J is TRBJ1-3 and V is TRBV10-3, with 7 bases identical to TRBD1. The receptor was isolated from a male donor with IPEX syndrome. The CDR3 is CAISGQGGNTIYF. The CDR3 DNA reads TGTGCCATCAGTGGACAGGGTGGAAACACCATATATTTT.